This is a list of T cell receptor beta chains from one sample in a study of T cells in localized non-small cell lung cancer. Measured with immunoSEQ multiplex PCR; TCRdb has only the in-frame clones, and not every one. The sample lists about 130,000 clones, about 89% occurring once. The sequenced sample was peripheral blood, obtained before any cancer treatment. The receptor source for this set is a female donor older than 55 with stage I lung adenocarcinoma. The CDR3 runs from the conserved cysteine through the conserved F or W. The order of the fields is V gene, CDR3 length, J gene, CDR3 protein.

>TRBV7-7|16|TRBJ2-6
CASSPSAHSGANVLTF
>TRBV9|16|TRBJ2-1
CASSVAPSGSYNEQFF
>TRBV30|12|TRBJ2-1
CAWSASPNEQFF
>TRBV6-5|13|TRBJ2-3
CASRRDSPDTQYF
>TRBV9|15|TRBJ1-4
CASSLRGAGGEKLFF
>TRBV27|15|TRBJ1-5
CASRVDRGYNQPQHF
>TRBV6-5|13|TRBJ2-7
CASSPGTPYEQYF
>TRBV28|15|TRBJ1-1
CASSLVSLGSTEAFF
>TRBV2|15|TRBJ2-2
CASSGDRPLTGELFF
>TRBV6-1|13|TRBJ1-2
CASSELPFPGYTF
>TRBV11-3|14|TRBJ2-3
CASSLGHLTDTQYF